This T cell receptor beta chain is drawn from a study of control samples from healthy donors and cancer patients. Germline loops: CDR1 SEHNR, CDR2 FQNEAQ (reference sequence). The V and J ends lost 4 bases and 0 bases respectively, with 6 bases between them. The CDR3 totals 13 residues. Clones were read by immunoSEQ multiplex PCR, and TCRdb kept only the in-frame ones, dropping some. This sample has more than 150,000 clones, with roughly 92% found just once. The chain has TRBV7-9 and TRBJ1-1, with unresolved D. The sequenced sample was blood. The clonotype was recovered from a woman aged 30 to 39 in good health. This chain's CDR3 is CASSSQVNTEAFF. The DNA for the CDR3 is TGTGCCAGCAGCTCCCAGGTGAACACTGAAGCTTTCTTT.